These T cell receptor beta chains were read from a single sample in a study of cytomegalovirus exposure and HLA in healthy donors. Sequenced by immunoSEQ multiplex PCR; TCRdb stores in-frame clones only, minus some. Found here are 45,000 to 70,000 clones, over 85% of them singletons; the top ten hold approximately 5.5%. The specimen was PBMCs. The receptors originated from a woman under 30 in good health and CMV-seronegative. CDR3s include the opening cysteine and the closing phenylalanine or tryptophan. The order of the fields is D gene, V gene, clone size, J gene, CDR3 protein, CDR3 DNA. A D gene is named only where the DNA matches it firmly. Only part of the rows carry a size: once, few, many, or a class if the clone is expanded.

>TRBD1|TRBV9|once|TRBJ2-1
CASSVVGGTGGYNEQFF
TGTGCCAGCAGCGTAGTCGGAGGGACAGGGGGCTACAATGAGCAGTTCTTC
>.|TRBV6-5|.|TRBJ1-1
CASSYFTGGGEAFF
TGTGCCAGCAGTTACTTTACTGGGGGGGGCGAAGCTTTCTTT
>.|TRBV11-3|.|TRBJ1-2
CASTIESGANYGYTF
TGTGCCAGCACCATTGAGTCGGGGGCTAACTATGGCTACACCTTC
>TRBD2|TRBV7-2|.|TRBJ2-5
CASSRGGQETQYF
TGTGCCAGCAGCCGGGGGGGCCAAGAGACCCAGTACTTC
>TRBD1|TRBV6-1|.|TRBJ2-2
CASRMTGYTGELFF
TGTGCCAGCAGAATGACAGGGTATACCGGGGAGCTGTTTTTT
>TRBD1|TRBV7-8|.|TRBJ1-1
CASSPRDRRDTEAFF
TGTGCCAGCAGCCCCCGGGACAGGAGGGACACTGAAGCTTTCTTT
>.|TRBV9|.|TRBJ2-1
CASSVGLVDSYNEQFF
TGTGCCAGCAGCGTAGGTCTGGTGGACAGCTACAATGAGCAGTTCTTC
>TRBD2|TRBV15|.|TRBJ2-1
CATSRAGGKRNEQFF
TGTGCCACCAGCAGAGCGGGGGGGAAGAGGAATGAGCAGTTCTTC
>TRBD2|TRBV5-1|.|TRBJ2-5
CASSLAEASGLETQYF
TGCGCCAGCAGCTTGGCCGAGGCTAGCGGGCTAGAGACCCAGTACTTC
>TRBD2|TRBV9|once|TRBJ2-1
CASSPVAGDPLDEQFF
TGTGCCAGCAGCCCGGTAGCGGGGGACCCACTGGACGAGCAGTTCTTC
>TRBD2|TRBV9|.|TRBJ2-1
CASSVGLADYNEQFF
TGTGCCAGCAGCGTCGGACTAGCGGATTACAATGAGCAGTTCTTC
>.|TRBV25-1|.|TRBJ1-1
CASSPGGTEAFF
TGTGCCAGCAGCCCCGGGGGGACTGAAGCTTTCTTT
>TRBD1|TRBV27|.|TRBJ1-1
CASSFEGRGRVTEAFF
TGTGCCAGCAGTTTTGAAGGCAGGGGGCGCGTCACTGAAGCTTTCTTT
>.|TRBV18|.|TRBJ2-7
CASSPDTPSYEQYF
TGTGCCAGCTCACCAGACACCCCGAGCTACGAGCAGTACTTC
>.|TRBV11-3|.|TRBJ2-1
CASSRRTGPQFF
TGTGCCAGCAGCCGGCGTACAGGACCACAGTTCTTC
>.|TRBV12-5|.|TRBJ1-2
CASGWIGVMDGYTF
TGTGCTAGTGGTTGGATCGGGGTGATGGATGGCTACACCTTC
>TRBD1|TRBV9|.|TRBJ2-1
CASREGGRDVF
TGTGCCAGCAGAGAAGGGGGCCGGGATGTCTTC
>.|TRBV11-2|.|TRBJ1-2
CASSNGLRYGYTF
TGTGCCAGCAGTAACGGACTGAGATATGGCTACACCTTC
>.|TRBV7-9|.|TRBJ2-3
CASSAIDTQYF
TGTGCCAGCAGCGCGATAGATACGCAGTATTTT
>.|TRBV27|.|TRBJ1-1
CASRTLGGVEAFF
TGTGCCAGCAGAACCTTGGGGGGTGTGGAAGCTTTCTTT
>.|TRBV28|.|TRBJ1-5
CASIDPGWSNQPQHF
TGTGCCAGCATCGACCCGGGATGGAGCAATCAGCCCCAGCATTTT
>TRBD2|TRBV11-2|few|TRBJ2-1
CASRAGGNNEQFF
TGTGCCAGCAGGGCGGGAGGTAACAATGAGCAGTTCTTC
>TRBD1|TRBV18|once|TRBJ1-5
CASSPQQGAWNQPQHF
TGTGCCAGCTCACCCCAACAGGGGGCCTGGAATCAGCCCCAGCATTTT
>.|TRBV5-4|.|TRBJ1-2
CASRGGEVSVGYTF
TGTGCCAGCAGGGGGGGAGAGGTATCGGTTGGCTACACCTTC
>TRBD1|TRBV27|.|TRBJ2-1
CASSLRIPDRVHEQFF
TGTGCCAGCAGTTTAAGAATTCCCGACAGGGTCCATGAGCAGTTCTTC
>.|TRBV7-9|.|TRBJ2-7
CASSHPRSSYEQYF
TGTGCCAGCAGCCACCCGCGGAGTTCCTACGAGCAGTACTTC
>.|TRBV5-6|.|TRBJ1-1
CASSLNRFNTEAFF
TGTGCCAGCAGCTTGAACAGATTTAACACTGAAGCTTTCTTT
>.|TRBV9|.|TRBJ1-4
CASSVVPDEKLFF
TGTGCCAGCAGCGTAGTGCCGGATGAAAAACTGTTTTTT
>.|TRBV11-3|.|TRBJ2-5
CASSLGSEVLETQYF
TGTGCCAGCAGCCTAGGTTCAGAGGTCTTGGAGACCCAGTACTTC
>.|TRBV6-5|.|TRBJ2-1
CASSARDLYNEQFF
TGTGCCAGCAGTGCTCGAGACTTATACAATGAGCAGTTCTTC
>.|TRBV27|.|TRBJ1-1
CASRRTDSTEAFF
TGTGCCAGCCGAAGGACGGACTCGACTGAAGCTTTCTTT
>TRBD2|TRBV5-1|.|TRBJ2-3
CASSEAGYTDTQYF
TGCGCCAGCAGCGAAGCGGGGTATACAGATACGCAGTATTTT
>TRBD1|TRBV27|.|TRBJ1-5
CASSLDRGEQPQHF
TGTGCCAGCAGTTTGGACAGGGGAGAGCAGCCCCAGCATTTT
>.|TRBV6-5|.|TRBJ1-1
CASSYSPVNTEAFF
TGTGCCAGCAGTTACTCGCCGGTGAACACTGAAGCTTTCTTT
>.|TRBV5-4|.|TRBJ1-5
CASSLGGRTGNQPQHF
TGTGCCAGCAGTCTGGGGGGGAGAACAGGCAATCAGCCCCAGCATTTT
>TRBD2|TRBV7-2|.|TRBJ2-5
CASSSLASGLAGVWETQYF
TGTGCCAGCAGCTCTCTTGCCTCGGGGCTAGCGGGAGTTTGGGAGACCCAGTACTTC
>.|TRBV5-6|.|TRBJ2-5
CASSLPGRGARETQYF
TGTGCCAGCAGCTTGCCGGGGAGGGGGGCTAGAGAGACCCAGTACTTC
>TRBD2|TRBV7-2|.|TRBJ2-1
CASSESGGAYNEQFF
TGTGCCAGCAGCGAAAGCGGGGGCGCCTACAATGAGCAGTTCTTC
>.|TRBV7-9|.|TRBJ1-5
CASSSDLFGSGQPQHF
TGTGCCAGCAGCTCCGATTTATTCGGTTCGGGTCAGCCCCAGCATTTT
>TRBD1|TRBV13|.|TRBJ1-2
CASGQGKDGYTF
TGTGCCAGCGGACAGGGTAAGGATGGCTACACCTTC
>.|TRBV15|.|TRBJ2-3
CATSRVDRIPTDTQYF
TGTGCCACCAGCAGAGTCGACAGAATACCCACAGATACGCAGTATTTT
>.|TRBV27|.|TRBJ1-5
CASSNFGVNQPQHF
TGTGCCAGCTCAAATTTCGGAGTTAATCAGCCCCAGCATTTT
>.|TRBV5-1|.|TRBJ1-6
CASSPRTDYNSPLHF
TGCGCCAGCAGCCCCCGGACAGATTATAATTCACCCCTCCACTTT
>.|TRBV6-4|medium-sized|TRBJ1-6
CASSSQATNSPLHF
TGTGCCAGCAGTTCACAGGCGACTAATTCACCCCTCCACTTT
>.|TRBV5-4|.|TRBJ1-4
CASSFEEEKLFF
TGTGCCAGCAGCTTCGAGGAAGAAAAACTGTTTTTT
>TRBD2|TRBV5-1|.|TRBJ2-1
CASSLAELAVYNEQFF
TGCGCCAGCAGCTTGGCCGAACTAGCGGTATACAATGAGCAGTTCTTC
>.|TRBV7-9|.|TRBJ2-7
CASSSLDEQYF
TGTGCCAGCAGCTCGTTAGACGAGCAGTACTTC
>TRBD1|TRBV7-2|.|TRBJ1-5
CASSRDSTSNQPQHF
TGTGCCAGCAGTCGGGACAGCACTAGCAATCAGCCCCAGCATTTT
>TRBD1|TRBV9|.|TRBJ1-4
CASSPRQGSNEKLFF
TGTGCCAGCAGCCCCAGACAGGGGTCGAATGAAAAACTGTTTTTT